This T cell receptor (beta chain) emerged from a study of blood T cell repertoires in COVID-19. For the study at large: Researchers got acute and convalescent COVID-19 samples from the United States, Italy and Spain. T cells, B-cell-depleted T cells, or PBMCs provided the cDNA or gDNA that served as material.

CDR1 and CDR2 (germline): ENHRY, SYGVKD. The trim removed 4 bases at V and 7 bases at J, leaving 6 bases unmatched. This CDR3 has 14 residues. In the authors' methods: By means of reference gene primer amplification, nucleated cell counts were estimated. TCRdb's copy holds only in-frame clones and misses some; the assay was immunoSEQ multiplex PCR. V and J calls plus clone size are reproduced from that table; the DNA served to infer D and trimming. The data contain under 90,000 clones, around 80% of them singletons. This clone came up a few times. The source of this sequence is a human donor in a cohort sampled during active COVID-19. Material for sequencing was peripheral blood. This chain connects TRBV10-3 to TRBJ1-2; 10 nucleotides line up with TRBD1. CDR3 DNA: TGTGCCATCAGTGGGGACAGGGGAAATGTTGGCTACACCTTC. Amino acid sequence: CAISGDRGNVGYTF.